The entry below describes one T cell receptor (beta chain). Ten or more counts support this clonotype. Its antigen is not yet known. The input lacks base qualities; no much larger clone sits a single base away. Library preparation was by 5' RACE. TCRdb records Illumina HiSeq 2000 as the sequencer. A universal primer binding site was added through template switching, and the final cDNA carried a unique molecular identifier so that TCR cDNA molecules could be counted accurately. Specific primers in the conserved constant-segment region were used to synthesize first-strand cDNA for TCR alpha and beta chains. To control for contamination, each cDNA library was double barcoded with a SMART-Mk sample barcode plus Illumina barcodes. TruSeq adapter sequences along with Illumina sample barcodes were introduced in two successive PCR steps. The Illumina HiSeq platform was used with custom primers to sequence TCR alpha and beta cDNA libraries. The original methods were these. MiGEC was used to process raw reads and extract unique molecular identifiers, and MiXCR was used to find CDR3 positions. For each individual, recombination models were inferred using an EM algorithm with the repgenHMM and IGoR tools. Shared clonotypes were analyzed with the tcR package in R, and sharing was normalized by the product of cloneset sizes. Out-of-frame nonproductive sequences were analyzed to study raw recombination free of thymic and clonal selection effects. The public reads were quality trimmed at Q25 with fastp and then assembled into clones with MiXCR by TCRdb, keeping productive beta chains. Rows with one shared CDR3 protein collapse into an entry with the most common genes and DNA. The V and J calls were determined by TCRdb, not by the authors. Here the sample has fewer than 350,000 distinct CDR3 sequences; more than 6.5% occur a single time. The ten top clones hold over 2% of the sample.

This entry is derived from a study of identical twins (dated by TCRdb to 2016 to 2017). The study in broad terms: TCR alpha and beta repertoires from monozygotic twins, unrelated adults of various ages and cord blood were deep-sequenced to test whether fetal clonotypes persist. To rule out contamination, the twin experiments were replicated at different times with different library preparation protocols.

Broader findings and caveats from the paper: Compared with coincidental sharing between unrelated individuals, out-of-frame TCR alpha sequences shared between twins showed an excess of sequences with low generation probability. A weaker excess of twin sharing was found in beta out-of-frame sequences because the signal-to-noise ratio was lowered by fewer shared sequences. Out-of-frame TCR alpha sharing in monozygotic twins was systematically underestimated by recombination models, whereas sharing between unrelated individuals was in agreement with the recombination models. Invariant T cells such as MAIT and iNKT could partly confound zero-insertion analyses, though diverse VJ usage argued against this for most clonotypes. Conclusions relied on cross-sectional statistical analysis, since the same donors could not be followed over many years. Fewer insertions were carried by abundant cord blood beta clonotypes, a similar but weaker trend appeared in young adult naive repertoires, and no such trend appeared in memory repertoires.

The CDR3, from cysteine to phenylalanine, totals 20 residues. Solely the CDR3 DNA is kept, with 60 bases framed from the first base. Every donor in the study was a healthy Caucasian. The twin cohort comprised three pairs of female monozygotic twins, all aged roughly 18 to 29 years. Miltenyi CD45RO+ enrichment and human naive T-cell isolation kits were used to isolate memory (CD45RO+) and naive T cells from PBMC. These data also formed part of another study, on yellow fever vaccine responses in identical twins. The second source states: According to the authors, the vaccine-induced T cell response in identical twins seemed to be partly convergent and partly specific to each individual. The study precisely tracked vaccine-responding T cell clones in identical twins.

The sequence was collected from a woman aged 18-30 years in good health. The rearrangement combines TRBV21-1 with TRBJ2-3; the listed D gene, TRBD1, was not tested against the DNA. TRBV21-1 is deemed a pseudogene. Sequenced: memory (CD45RO+) T cells sorted from blood. The cell subset or site label for this specimen denotes: CD45RO+ enriched T cells. The CDR3 region: CASSKGDRGTLYTSTDTQYF. The DNA is as follows: TGTGCCAGCAGCAAAGGGGACAGGGGAACCCTTTATACTAGCACAGATACGCAGTATTTT.